Listed below are T cell receptor beta chains from one sample, sequenced in a study of cytotoxic CD8 clonotypes in ibrutinib-treated CLL. Clones were read by immunoSEQ multiplex PCR, and TCRdb kept only the in-frame ones, dropping some. The sample has over 120,000 clones, about 80% seen once; the top ten hold roughly 13%. Sequenced here: PBMCs, sampled after 12 months of ibrutinib treatment. These receptors all come from a human donor with chronic lymphocytic leukemia. The CDR3 runs from the conserved cysteine through the conserved F or W. A D gene is named only where the DNA matches it firmly. Not all rows give a size; the values are once, few, many and, for expanded clones, a class.

v_gene	j_gene	abundance	d_gene	CDR3aa	CDR3nt
TRBV4-3	TRBJ1-1	.	TRBD1	CASSQGGQGAIAFF	TGCGCCAGCAGCCAAGGTGGACAGGGGGCGATAGCTTTCTTT
TRBV5-6	TRBJ2-5	.	TRBD2	CASSGLAGEETQYF	TGTGCCAGCAGCGGACTAGCGGGAGAGGAGACCCAGTACTTC
TRBV6-1	TRBJ2-1	.	TRBD2	CASSERGLAGVYEQFF	TGTGCCAGCAGTGAAAGGGGTCTAGCGGGAGTGTATGAGCAGTTCTTC
TRBV28	TRBJ2-5	.	.	CASSLGIQETQYF	TGTGCCAGCAGTTTAGGGATCCAAGAGACCCAGTACTTC
TRBV28	TRBJ2-7	once	.	CASRGPSTYEQYF	TGTGCCAGCCGGGGACCGTCGACCTACGAGCAGTACTTC
TRBV28	TRBJ1-2	.	.	CASRPTENYGYTF	TGTGCCAGCAGGCCCACGGAAAACTATGGCTACACCTTC
TRBV15	TRBJ2-7	.	.	CATSRDRGGTYEQYF	TGTGCCACCAGCAGAGATCGGGGCGGAACCTACGAGCAGTACTTC
TRBV18	TRBJ1-2	few	.	CASSPDSYYGYTF	TGTGCCAGCTCACCCGACAGTTACTATGGCTACACCTTC
TRBV5-1	TRBJ1-1	.	.	CASSPAAGNTEAFF	TGCGCCAGCAGCCCCGCCGCAGGGAACACTGAAGCTTTCTTT
TRBV28	TRBJ2-7	.	.	CASSGGDSASAYEQYF	TGTGCCAGCAGTGGGGGGGACAGCGCTTCAGCTTACGAGCAGTACTTC
TRBV6-6	TRBJ1-5	.	.	CASGGTEGNQPQHF	TGTGCCAGCGGTGGGACGGAGGGTAATCAGCCCCAGCATTTT
TRBV6-5	TRBJ1-4	.	.	CASSSGGAQGEKLFF	TGTGCCAGCAGCTCCGGGGGGGCGCAGGGTGAAAAACTGTTTTTT
TRBV7-8	TRBJ2-5	.	.	CASSFDPGLQETQYF	TGTGCCAGCAGCTTTGATCCGGGGCTACAAGAGACCCAGTACTTC
TRBV30	TRBJ2-1	.	.	CAWSVRGSYPYNEQFF	TGTGCCTGGAGTGTACGGGGCAGCTACCCCTACAATGAGCAGTTCTTC
TRBV7-9	TRBJ1-2	.	.	CASSVNQGPIGYTF	TGTGCCAGCAGCGTCAATCAGGGGCCCATTGGCTACACCTTC
TRBV14	TRBJ2-5	.	TRBD2	CASSLGLAAKETQYF	TGTGCCAGCAGCCTCGGACTAGCGGCAAAAGAGACCCAGTACTTC